The T cell receptor beta chain under discussion was sequenced for a study of blood T cell repertoires in COVID-19. Across the study: Two negative PCRs, clearance, or symptom resolution had been documented for recovered Cohort 3 donors. Sources were T cells, B-cell-depleted T cells, or PBMCs; the material itself was cDNA or gDNA.

Only in-frame clones appear in the TCRdb table, and some are missing; sequencing was by immunoSEQ multiplex PCR. The profile covers roughly 150,000 clones, with about 80% appearing a single time and 19% taken by the ten largest. This CDR3 comprises 17 residues. Germline CDR1 reads SGHDN; CDR2 reads FVKESK. Between the trimmed V and J ends, which lost 2 bases and 2 bases, there was a span of 19 bases. The sequenced sample consisted of PBMCs or T cells enriched from blood (not recorded which). The sequence was collected from a woman aged 70-85 years in a cohort exposed to, infected with or recovered from COVID-19 (not recorded which). The gene calls are TRBV14 and TRBJ2-7; D unclear. CDR3 DNA sequence: TGTGCCAGCAGCCAAAGGCTTGGGCAGGCCCTAACCTACGAGCAGTACTTC. Translation gives CASSQRLGQALTYEQYF. The variable domain in full, completed from reference TRBV14 and TRBJ2-7, reads EAGVTQFPSHSVIEKGQTVTLRCDPISGHDNLYWYRRVMGKEIKFLLHFVKESKQDESGMPNNRFLAERTGGTYSTLKVQPAELEDSGVYFCASSQRLGQALTYEQYFGPGTRLTVT.